This is a list of T cell receptor beta chains from one sample in a study of tumor and adjacent non-tumor tissue in lung cancer. Via MiXCR, TCRdb re-called the multiplex PCR reads, giving one row per CDR3 protein. The sample has some 74,000 distinct CDR3 sequences, around 77% seen once; the top ten hold 8% to 10%. The sample was lung tumor tissue. The source of these receptors is a middle-aged woman with non-small cell lung cancer. Both conserved end residues are part of each CDR3. The D gene is left open where the match is weak. Size tells how often a clone was seen (once, few, many) or the class of an expanded clone, and some rows leave it out.

TRBJ2-2,many,TRBD2,TRBV5-6,CASSFRASGTSANTGELFF,TGTGCCAGCAGCTTTAGGGCTAGCGGGACGAGTGCGAACACCGGGGAGCTGTTTTTT
TRBJ2-3,NA,TRBD2,TRBV12-5,CASGLRRGSTDTKYF,TGTGCTAGTGGGTTGAGGCGGGGGAGCACAGATACGAAGTATTTT
TRBJ1-6,large,NA,TRBV5-6,CASSSRDTQGSPLHF,TGTGCCAGCAGCTCAAGGGACACTCAGGGTTCACCCCTCCACTTT
TRBJ1-5,NA,NA,TRBV4-1,CACSPYGGNQRQHF,TGCGCCTGCAGCCCATATGGGGGCAATCAGCGCCAGCATTTT
TRBJ2-1,NA,NA,TRBV10-3,CTIKEASAAGEQFF,TGTACCATTAAAGAGGCCAGCGCGGCCGGTGAGCAGTTCTTC
TRBJ2-7,many,NA,TRBV12-3/TRBV12-4,CASSLADGYEQYF,TGTGCCAGCAGTTTAGCTGACGGGTACGAGCAGTACTTC
TRBJ2-1,NA,NA,TRBV11-1,CASSLYRGWDQFF,TGTGCCAGCAGCTTATATAGGGGATGGGATCAGTTCTTT
TRBJ2-3,NA,NA,TRBV5-1,CASRKPWTSRGTSTDTQYF,TGCGCCAGCAGGAAACCATGGACTAGCAGGGGGACTAGCACAGATACGCAGTATTTT
TRBJ2-5,NA,NA,TRBV20-1,CSAPASSYQEAQYF,TGCAGTGCTCCAGCCTCTAGCTACCAAGAGGCCCAGTACTTC
TRBJ1-5,NA,NA,TRBV4-1,CASNQGPRNQPQHF,TGCGCCAGCAACCAAGGACCGCGCAACCAGCCCCAGCATTTT
TRBJ2-2,NA,NA,TRBV5-1,CASSPTIGTGELFF,TGCGCCAGCAGCCCCACAATAGGCACCGGGGAGCTGTTTTTT
TRBJ2-4,many,TRBD1,TRBV15,CATSRDLGQGMDIQYF,TGTGCCACCAGCAGAGATTTGGGACAGGGGATGGACATTCAGTACTTC
TRBJ1-5,NA,TRBD1,TRBV12-3/TRBV12-4,CASSFKGGINQTQHF,TGTGCCAGCAGTTTTAAAGGGGGCATTAATCAAACCCAGCATTTT
TRBJ1-3,NA,TRBD1,TRBV6-5,CTSSSDRGRRNTIYF,TGTACCAGCAGCAGCGACAGGGGGCGACGGAACACCATATATTTT
TRBJ2-3,NA,TRBD1,TRBV6-4,CASSADRETDTHYF,TGTGCCAGCAGTGCGGACAGGGAAACAGATACGCATTATTTT
TRBJ2-3,NA,NA,TRBV10-3,CIISEPNSGPDTQYF,TGTATCATCAGTGAGCCTAATAGCGGCCCAGATACCCAGTATTTT
TRBJ2-5,NA,NA,TRBV15,CATCRTPAWGETQYF,TGTGCCACCTGCAGAACCCCAGCTTGGGGAGAGACCCAATACTTC
TRBJ2-7,many,NA,TRBV28,CASSQPGSAREQYF,TGTGCCAGCAGTCAACCGGGATCGGCGAGGGAGCAGTACTTC
TRBJ1-5,NA,NA,TRBV6-6,CASNIGQIIRPQHF,TGTGCCAGCAATATAGGACAGATCATTAGACCCCAGCATTTT
TRBJ2-7,NA,NA,TRBV10-3,CAINESISYKQYF,TGTGCCATCAATGAGTCAATCAGCTACAAGCAGTACTTC
TRBJ2-5,once,TRBD1,TRBV11-3,CASTLAGTAYKETQYF,TGTGCCAGCACCTTAGCCGGGACAGCATACAAAGAGACCCAGTACTTC
TRBJ2-1,NA,NA,TRBV11-2,CASSKKLAALHNEQFF,TGTGCCAGCAGCAAGAAACTAGCTGCACTGCACAATGAACAGTTCTTC
TRBJ1-1,many,NA,TRBV2,CASSEERGTEAFF,TGTGCCAGCAGTGAGGAACGGGGCACTGAAGCTTTCTTT
TRBJ1-4,NA,NA,TRBV6-6,CVSSYSRGGTYHTSTNEKLFF,TGTGTCAGCAGTTACTCGAGAGGTGGCACGTACCATACTTCAACTAATGAAAAACTGTTTTTT
TRBJ2-1,NA,NA,TRBV6-5,CASRASRPSYNEQFF,TGTGCCAGCAGGGCTAGTCGTCCTTCCTACAATGAGCAGTTCTTC
TRBJ2-1,NA,TRBD1,TRBV4-1,CASSQEGQGASDQFF,TGCGCCAGCAGCCAAGAGGGACAGGGGGCGAGTGACCAGTTCTTC
TRBJ2-1,NA,NA,TRBV6-1,CASRGDGCYNEQFF,TGTGCCAGCAGAGGGGACGGATGCTACAATGAGCAGTTCTTC
TRBJ1-2,NA,TRBD1,TRBV11-2,CASSLPQGAYVYTF,TGTGCCAGTAGCCTGCCTCAGGGGGCCTATGTCTACACCTTC